This TCR beta chain was documented in a study of tumour-infiltrating T cells in Burkitt lymphoma. The J segment lost 6 bases and the V segment lost 2 bases, leaving 11 bases of the junction unmatched. CDR1 is SGHRS and CDR2 is YFSETQ in the germline V gene. The CDR3 totals 16 residues. This table comes from immunoSEQ multiplex PCR, and its TCRdb copy is limited to in-frame clones, with some not included. Seen here are 11,000 to 15,000 clones, about 75% observed once, and the top ten hold 6.5% to 7.5%. The rearrangement uses TRBV5-1 and TRBJ1-1; 9 bases line up with TRBD1. The source is a human donor with diffuse large B-cell lymphoma. The sample comprised tumor tissue. In nucleotides, the CDR3 is TGCGCCAGCAGCTTAAACACCGGGACAGGGAATGCTGAAGCTTTCTTT. It is translated as CASSLNTGTGNAEAFF.